The present entry profiles one T cell receptor (beta chain) with its context. These data come from a study of blood T cell repertoires in COVID-19. This table comes from immunoSEQ multiplex PCR, and its TCRdb copy is limited to in-frame clones, with some not included. The sample has 120,000 to 150,000 clones; more than 80% are singletons. The clonotype was recovered from a human donor in a cohort sampled during active COVID-19. Material: peripheral blood.

The CDR3 coding sequence is TGTGCCAGCAGTGAACACTCACCCTTGACCGGGGAGCTGTTTTTT. It yields the protein CASSEHSPLTGELFF. The rearrangement joins TRBV6-1 to TRBJ2-2; D is ambiguous. CDR3 length equals 15 residues. Germline values: CDR1 MNHNS, CDR2 SASEGT. Trimming removed 2 bases at V and 5 bases at J, with 12 bases between.